The source of this TCR beta chain is a study of blood T cell repertoires in COVID-19. From germline, CDR1 is LGHDT and CDR2 YNNKEL (reference sequence). The CDR3 is 15 residues long. V was pared by 6 bases and J by 4 bases, with 10 bases of the junction left unmatched. Some clones are missing from TCRdb's copy, which holds only in-frame ones; the method was immunoSEQ multiplex PCR. The sample yields about 68,000 clones, 79% seen once. Sequencing used peripheral blood. The source is an older woman with acute or convalescent COVID-19. The genes are TRBV3-1 (or the pseudogene TRBV3-2) and TRBJ1-1; TRBD1 aligns across 8 bases. The CDR3: CASRPETGAATEAFF. The CDR3 DNA reads TGTGCCAGCAGGCCCGAGACAGGGGCGGCCACTGAAGCTTTCTTT.